The present TCR beta chain was sequenced within a study of blood T cell repertoires in COVID-19. Study as a whole: Collection of acute and convalescent COVID-19 samples took place in the United States, Italy and Spain.

This CDR3 comprises 19 residues. The germline CDR1 and CDR2 sequences are MNHEY and SVGEGT. Unmatched junction bases numbered 10, after V lost 0 bases and J lost 3 bases. Original handling: Using reference gene primer amplification, nucleated cell counts were estimated. Here immunoSEQ multiplex PCR was the method, and the copy in TCRdb shows in-frame clones only, minus some. The V and J calls and clone size are taken from that table; D and trimming were inferred from the DNA. Of about 280,000 clones in the sample, 86% are singletons; the top ten hold 2% to 2.5%. The rearrangement links TRBV6-2 or TRBV6-3 to TRBJ2-2; 10 positions match TRBD2. Sequenced input: peripheral blood. This receptor was identified in a woman in her thirties who had recovered from COVID-19. The CDR3 sequence is CASSYSAIAGGWYTGELFF. The DNA for the CDR3 is TGTGCCAGCAGTTACTCGGCGATAGCGGGAGGTTGGTACACCGGGGAGCTGTTTTTT.